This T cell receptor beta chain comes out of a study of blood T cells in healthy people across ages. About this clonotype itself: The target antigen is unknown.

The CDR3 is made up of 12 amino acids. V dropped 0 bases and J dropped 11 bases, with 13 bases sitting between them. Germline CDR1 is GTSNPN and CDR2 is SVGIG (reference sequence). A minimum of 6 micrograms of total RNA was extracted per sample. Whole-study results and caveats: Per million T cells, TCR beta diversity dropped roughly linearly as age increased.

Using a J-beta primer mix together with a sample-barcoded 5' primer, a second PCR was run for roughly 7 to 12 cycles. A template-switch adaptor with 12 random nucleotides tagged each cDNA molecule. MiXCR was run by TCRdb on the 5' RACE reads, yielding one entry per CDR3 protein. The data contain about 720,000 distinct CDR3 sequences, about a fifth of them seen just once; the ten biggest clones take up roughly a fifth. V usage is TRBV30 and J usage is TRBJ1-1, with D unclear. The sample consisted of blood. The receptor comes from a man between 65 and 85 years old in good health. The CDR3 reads CAWSVHGVSAFF. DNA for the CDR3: TGTGCCTGGAGTGTGCATGGTGTAAGTGCTTTCTTT.